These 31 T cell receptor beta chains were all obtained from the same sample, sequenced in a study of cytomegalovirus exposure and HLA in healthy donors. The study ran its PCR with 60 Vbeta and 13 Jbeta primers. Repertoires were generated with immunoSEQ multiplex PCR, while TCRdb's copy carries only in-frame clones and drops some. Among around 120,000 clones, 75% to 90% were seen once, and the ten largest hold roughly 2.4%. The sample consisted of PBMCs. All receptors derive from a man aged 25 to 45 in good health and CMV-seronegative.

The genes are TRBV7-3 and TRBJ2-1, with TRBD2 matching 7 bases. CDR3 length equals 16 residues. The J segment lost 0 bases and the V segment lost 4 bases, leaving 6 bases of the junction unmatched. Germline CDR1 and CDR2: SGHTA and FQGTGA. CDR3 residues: CASSWGLSVSYNEQFF. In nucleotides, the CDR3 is TGTGCCAGCAGCTGGGGACTATCTGTCTCCTACAATGAGCAGTTCTTC.

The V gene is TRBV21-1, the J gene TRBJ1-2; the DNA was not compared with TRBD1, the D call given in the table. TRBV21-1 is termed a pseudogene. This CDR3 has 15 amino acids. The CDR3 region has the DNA TGTGCCAGCAGCCTAAAAGACAGTTATAACTATGGCTACACCTTC. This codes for CASSLKDSYNYGYTF.

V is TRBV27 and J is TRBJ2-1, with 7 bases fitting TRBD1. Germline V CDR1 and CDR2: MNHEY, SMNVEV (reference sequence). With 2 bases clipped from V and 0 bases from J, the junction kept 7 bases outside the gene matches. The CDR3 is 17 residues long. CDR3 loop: CASSLVGTDLSYNEQFF. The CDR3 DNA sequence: TGTGCCAGCAGTTTAGTTGGGACAGACCTCTCCTACAATGAGCAGTTCTTC.

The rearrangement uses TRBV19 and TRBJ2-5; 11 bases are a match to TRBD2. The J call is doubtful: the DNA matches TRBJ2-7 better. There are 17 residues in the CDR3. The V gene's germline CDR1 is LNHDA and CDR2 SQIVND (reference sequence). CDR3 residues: CASSIVGLAGGTYEQYF. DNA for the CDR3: TGTGCCAGTAGTATAGTGGGCCTAGCGGGAGGAACCTACGAGCAGTACTTC.

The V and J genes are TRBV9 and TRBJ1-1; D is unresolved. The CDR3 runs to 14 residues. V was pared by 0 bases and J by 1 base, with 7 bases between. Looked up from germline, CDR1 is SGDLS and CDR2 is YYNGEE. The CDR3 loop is CASSVAGENTEAFF. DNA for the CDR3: TGTGCCAGCAGCGTAGCCGGGGAGAACACTGAAGCTTTCTTT.

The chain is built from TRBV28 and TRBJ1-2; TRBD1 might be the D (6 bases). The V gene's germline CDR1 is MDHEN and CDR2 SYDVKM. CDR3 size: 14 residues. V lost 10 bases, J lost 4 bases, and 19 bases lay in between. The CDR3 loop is CAIKIRGGLYGYTF. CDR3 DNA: TGTGCCATAAAAATCAGGGGTGGGCTCTATGGCTACACCTTC.

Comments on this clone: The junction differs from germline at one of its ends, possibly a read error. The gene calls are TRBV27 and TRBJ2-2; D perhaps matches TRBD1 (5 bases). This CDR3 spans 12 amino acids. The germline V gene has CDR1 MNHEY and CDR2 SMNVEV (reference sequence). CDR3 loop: CASNTGPGELFF. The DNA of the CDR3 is TGTGCCAGCAATACAGGTCCCGGAGAGCTGTTTTTT.

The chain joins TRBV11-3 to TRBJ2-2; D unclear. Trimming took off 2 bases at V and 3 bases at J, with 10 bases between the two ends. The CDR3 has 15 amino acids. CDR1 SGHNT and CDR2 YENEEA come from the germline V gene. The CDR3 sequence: CASSLRSGYTGELFF. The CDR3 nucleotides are TGTGCCAGCAGCTTAAGGAGTGGGTACACCGGGGAGCTGTTTTTT.

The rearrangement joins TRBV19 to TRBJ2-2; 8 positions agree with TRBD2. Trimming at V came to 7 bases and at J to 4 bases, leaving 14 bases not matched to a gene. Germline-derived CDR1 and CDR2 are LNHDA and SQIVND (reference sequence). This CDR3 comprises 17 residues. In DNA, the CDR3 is TGTGCCAGTACCTTGACGGCCAGCGGGAGTGTCACCGGGGAGCTGTTTTTT. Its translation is CASTLTASGSVTGELFF.

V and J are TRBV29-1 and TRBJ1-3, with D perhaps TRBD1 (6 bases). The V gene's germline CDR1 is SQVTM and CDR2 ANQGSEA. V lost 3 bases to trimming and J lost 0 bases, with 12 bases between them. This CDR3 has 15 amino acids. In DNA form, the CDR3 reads TGCAGCGTTGAGTGGACAGCACGCTCTGGAAACACCATATATTTT. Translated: CSVEWTARSGNTIYF. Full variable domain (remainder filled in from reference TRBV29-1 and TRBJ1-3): SAVISQKPSRDICQRGTSLTIQCQVDSQVTMMFWYRQQPGQSLTLIATANQGSEATYESGFVIDKFPISRPNLTFSTLTVSNMSPEDSSIYLCSVEWTARSGNTIYFGEGSWLTVV.

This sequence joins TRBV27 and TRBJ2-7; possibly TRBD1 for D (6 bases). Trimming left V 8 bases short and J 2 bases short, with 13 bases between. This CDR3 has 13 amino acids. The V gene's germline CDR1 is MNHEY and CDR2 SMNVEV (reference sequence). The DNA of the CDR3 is TGTGCCAGCGGGCCAGGGGAAGCCTACGAGCAGTACTTC. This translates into CASGPGEAYEQYF.

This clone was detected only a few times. This chain's CDR3 is CASSQDGAGGGETQYF. The DNA for the CDR3 is TGCGCCAGCAGCCAAGATGGGGCAGGGGGAGGAGAGACCCAGTACTTC. This chain joins TRBV4-1 and TRBJ2-5, with a tentative D call TRBD1 (7 bases). CDR1 is MGHRA and CDR2 is YSYEKL in the germline V gene. The V and J ends lost 0 bases and 4 bases respectively, with 15 bases between them. The CDR3 contains 16 residues.

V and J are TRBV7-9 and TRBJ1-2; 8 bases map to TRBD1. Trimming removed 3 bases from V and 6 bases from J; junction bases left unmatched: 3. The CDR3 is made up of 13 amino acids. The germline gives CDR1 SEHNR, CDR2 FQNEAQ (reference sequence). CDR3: CASSFTGGDGYTF. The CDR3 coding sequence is TGTGCCAGCAGCTTCACAGGGGGGGATGGCTACACCTTC.

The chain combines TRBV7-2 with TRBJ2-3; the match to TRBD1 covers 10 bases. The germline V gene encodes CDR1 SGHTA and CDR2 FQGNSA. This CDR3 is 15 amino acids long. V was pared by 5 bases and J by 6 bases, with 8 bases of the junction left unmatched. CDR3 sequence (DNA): TGTGCCAGCAGCCGACGGGACAGGGGATCCGATACGCAGTATTTT. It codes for CASSRRDRGSDTQYF.

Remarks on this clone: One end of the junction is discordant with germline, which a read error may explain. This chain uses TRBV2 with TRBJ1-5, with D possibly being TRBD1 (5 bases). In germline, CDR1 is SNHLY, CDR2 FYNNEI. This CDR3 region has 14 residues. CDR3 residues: CASSDTRADQPQNF. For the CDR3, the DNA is TGTGCCAGCAGTGATACCAGGGCGGATCAGCCCCAGAATTTT.

CDR3 region: CASSLSLAGGYEQYF. DNA for the CDR3: TGTGCCAGCAGCTTATCTCTGGCAGGGGGCTACGAGCAGTACTTC. The J gene is TRBJ2-7, the V gene TRBV7-2, with 7 bases matching TRBD1. Germline V gene data show CDR1 as SGHTA and CDR2 as FQGNSA. After removal of 2 bases from V and 3 bases from J, the junction contained 7 bases not matched to a gene. The CDR3 runs 15 residues.

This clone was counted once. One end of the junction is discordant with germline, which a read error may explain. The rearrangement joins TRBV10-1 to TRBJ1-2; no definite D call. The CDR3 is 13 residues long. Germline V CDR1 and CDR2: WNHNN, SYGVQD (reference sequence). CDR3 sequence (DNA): TGCGCCAGCAGTGAGTCGAAAAACTATGGCTACCCCTTC. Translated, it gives CASSESKNYGYPF.

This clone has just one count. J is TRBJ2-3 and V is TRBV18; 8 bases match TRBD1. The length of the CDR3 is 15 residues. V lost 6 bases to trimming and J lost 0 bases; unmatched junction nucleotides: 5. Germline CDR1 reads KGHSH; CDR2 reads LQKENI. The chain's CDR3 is CASSQGQESTDTQYF. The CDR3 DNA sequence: TGTGCCAGCTCCCAGGGACAGGAGAGCACAGATACGCAGTATTTT.

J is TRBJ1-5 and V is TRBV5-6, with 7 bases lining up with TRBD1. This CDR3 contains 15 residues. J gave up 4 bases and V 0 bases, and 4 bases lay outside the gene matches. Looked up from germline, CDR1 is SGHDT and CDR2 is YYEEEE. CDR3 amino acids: CASSLEGASNQPQHF. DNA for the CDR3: TGTGCCAGCAGCTTGGAGGGGGCGTCGAATCAGCCCCAGCATTTT.

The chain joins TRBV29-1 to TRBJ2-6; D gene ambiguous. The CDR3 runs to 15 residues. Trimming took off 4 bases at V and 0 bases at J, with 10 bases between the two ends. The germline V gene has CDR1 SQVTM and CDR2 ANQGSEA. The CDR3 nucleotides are TGCAGCGTTGGAAGCCGGAGCTCTGGGGCCAACGTCCTGACTTTC. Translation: CSVGSRSSGANVLTF.

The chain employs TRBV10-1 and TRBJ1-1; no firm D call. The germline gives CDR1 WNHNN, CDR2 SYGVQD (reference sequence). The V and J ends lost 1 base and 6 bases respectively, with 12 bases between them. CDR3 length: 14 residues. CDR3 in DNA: TGCGCCAGCAGTGAGTTCCCTGGAGGTTCTGAAGCTTTCTTT. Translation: CASSEFPGGSEAFF.

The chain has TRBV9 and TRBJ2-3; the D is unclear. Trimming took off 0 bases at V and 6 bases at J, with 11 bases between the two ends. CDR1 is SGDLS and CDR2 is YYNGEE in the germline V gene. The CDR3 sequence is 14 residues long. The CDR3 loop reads CASSVGADSDTQYF. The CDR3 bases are TGTGCCAGCAGCGTAGGTGCCGACTCGGATACGCAGTATTTT.

The CDR3 bases are TGTGCCATCACCTTTAGCGGGTCTCACCACGAGCAGTACTTC. Its protein product is CAITFSGSHHEQYF. The chain couples TRBV10-3 to TRBJ2-7, with 7 bases that match TRBD2. The germline V gene has CDR1 ENHRY and CDR2 SYGVKD. The length of the CDR3 is 14 residues. The V and J ends lost 7 bases and 5 bases, in that order; junction bases with no gene match: 11.

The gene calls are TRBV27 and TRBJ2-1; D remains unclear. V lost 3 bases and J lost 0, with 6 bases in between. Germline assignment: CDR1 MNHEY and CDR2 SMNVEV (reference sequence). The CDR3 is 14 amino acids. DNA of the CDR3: TGTGCCAGCAGTTTTTCTCCCTCCTACAATGAGCAGTTCTTC. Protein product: CASSFSPSYNEQFF.

The CDR3 spells CASSYSRGTDTQYF. The DNA of the CDR3 is TGTGCCAGCAGTTACTCGCGGGGGACCGATACGCAGTATTTT. J is TRBJ2-3 and V is TRBV6-5, with 7 bases lining up with TRBD2. V lost 0 bases, J lost 6 bases, and 3 bases stayed unmatched. The CDR3 totals 14 residues. Germline assignment: CDR1 MNHEY and CDR2 SVGAGI.

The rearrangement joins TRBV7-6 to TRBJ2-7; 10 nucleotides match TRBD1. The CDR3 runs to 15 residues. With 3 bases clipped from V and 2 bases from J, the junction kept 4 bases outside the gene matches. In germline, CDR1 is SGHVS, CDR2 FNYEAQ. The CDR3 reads CASSFGQGGTYEQYF. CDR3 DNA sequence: TGTGCCAGCAGCTTTGGACAGGGGGGAACCTACGAGCAGTACTTC. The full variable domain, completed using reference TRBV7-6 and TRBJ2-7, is GAGVSQSPRYKVTKRGQDVALRCDPISGHVSLYWYRQALGQGPEFLTYFNYEAQQDKSGLPNDRFSAERPEGSISTLTIQRTEQRDSAMYRCASSFGQGGTYEQYFGPGTRLTVT.

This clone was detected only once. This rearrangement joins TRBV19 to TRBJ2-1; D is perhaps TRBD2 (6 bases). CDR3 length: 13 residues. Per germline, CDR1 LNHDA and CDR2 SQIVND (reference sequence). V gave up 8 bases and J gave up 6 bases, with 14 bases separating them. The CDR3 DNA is TGTGCCAGTGAGGGCGGGACGAGCAATGAGCAGTTCTTC. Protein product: CASEGGTSNEQFF.

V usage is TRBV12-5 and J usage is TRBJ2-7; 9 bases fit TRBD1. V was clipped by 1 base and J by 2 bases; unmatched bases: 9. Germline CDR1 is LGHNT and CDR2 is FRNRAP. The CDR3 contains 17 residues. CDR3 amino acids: CASGLAPGTGITYEQYF. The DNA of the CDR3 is TGTGCTAGTGGTTTGGCGCCGGGGACAGGGATAACCTACGAGCAGTACTTC.

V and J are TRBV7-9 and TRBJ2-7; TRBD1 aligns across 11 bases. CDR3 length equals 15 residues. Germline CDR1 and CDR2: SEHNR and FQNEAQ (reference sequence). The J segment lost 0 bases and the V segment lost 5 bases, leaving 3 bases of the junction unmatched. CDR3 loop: CASSAGTGGSYEQYF. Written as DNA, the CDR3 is TGTGCCAGCAGCGCCGGGACAGGGGGCTCCTACGAGCAGTACTTC.

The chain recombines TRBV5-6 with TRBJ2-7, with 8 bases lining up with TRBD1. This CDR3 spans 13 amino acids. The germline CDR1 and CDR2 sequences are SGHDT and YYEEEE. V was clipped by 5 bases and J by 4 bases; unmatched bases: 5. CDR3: CASSWTGQYEQYF. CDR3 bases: TGTGCCAGCAGTTGGACAGGGCAGTACGAGCAGTACTTC. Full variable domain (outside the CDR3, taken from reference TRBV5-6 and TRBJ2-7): DAGVTQSPTHLIKTRGQQVTLRCSPKSGHDTVSWYQQALGQGPQFIFQYYEEEERQRGNFPDRFSGHQFPNYSSELNVNALLLGDSALYLCASSWTGQYEQYFGPGTRLTVT.

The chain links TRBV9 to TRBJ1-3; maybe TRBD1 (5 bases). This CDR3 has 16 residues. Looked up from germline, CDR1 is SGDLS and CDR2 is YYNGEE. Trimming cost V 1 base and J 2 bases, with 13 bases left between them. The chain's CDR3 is CASSVSPGRTGNTIYF. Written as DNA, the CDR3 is TGTGCCAGCAGCGTATCACCAGGGCGGACTGGAAACACCATATATTTT. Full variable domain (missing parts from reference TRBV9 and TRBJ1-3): DSGVTQTPKHLITATGQRVTLRCSPRSGDLSVYWYQQSLDQGLQFLIQYYNGEERAKGNILERFSAQQFPDLHSELNLSSLELGDSALYFCASSVSPGRTGNTIYFGEGSWLTVV.